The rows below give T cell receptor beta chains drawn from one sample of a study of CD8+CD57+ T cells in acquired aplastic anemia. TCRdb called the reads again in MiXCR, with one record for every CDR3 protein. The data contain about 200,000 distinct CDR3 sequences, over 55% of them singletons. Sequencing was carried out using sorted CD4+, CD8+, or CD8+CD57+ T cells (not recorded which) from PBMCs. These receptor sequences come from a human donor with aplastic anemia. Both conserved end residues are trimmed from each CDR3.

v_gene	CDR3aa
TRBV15	ATSKRDVDTGELS
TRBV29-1	SVDGGVNTGELF
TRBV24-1	ATSPGQGATYYGYT
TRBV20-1	SARAGLAGTLVQF
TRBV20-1	SARMGGAVDTEAF
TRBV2	ARIPTSDYYNEQF
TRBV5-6	ASSSGNLEA
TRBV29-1	SVALSRGGVTDTQY
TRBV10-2	ASSESLSYNSPLH
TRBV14	ASSPLAQETQY
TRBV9	ASSVARTDTQY
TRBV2	ASRGNFNSPLH
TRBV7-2	ASSTPTGSYEQY
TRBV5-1	ASSVNAGLQETQY
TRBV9	ASSFPGGTGNYNEQF
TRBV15	ATSSSSSGGDYNEQF
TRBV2	ASSRAVYSYEQY
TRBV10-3	AISGRGGTSTDMQY
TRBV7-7	ASSFGGFGTDRDNQPQH
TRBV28	ASSLSGVPPYEQY